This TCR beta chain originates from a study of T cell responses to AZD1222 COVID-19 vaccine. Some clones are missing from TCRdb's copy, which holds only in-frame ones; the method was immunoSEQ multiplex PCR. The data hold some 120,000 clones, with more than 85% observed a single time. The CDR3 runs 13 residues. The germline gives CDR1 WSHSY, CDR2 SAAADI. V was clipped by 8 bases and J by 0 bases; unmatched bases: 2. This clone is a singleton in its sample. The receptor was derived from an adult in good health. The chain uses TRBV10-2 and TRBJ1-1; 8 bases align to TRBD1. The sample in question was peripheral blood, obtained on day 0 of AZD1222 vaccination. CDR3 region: CASCRGLNTEAFF. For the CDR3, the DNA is TGCGCCAGCTGCAGGGGGCTGAACACTGAAGCTTTCTTT.